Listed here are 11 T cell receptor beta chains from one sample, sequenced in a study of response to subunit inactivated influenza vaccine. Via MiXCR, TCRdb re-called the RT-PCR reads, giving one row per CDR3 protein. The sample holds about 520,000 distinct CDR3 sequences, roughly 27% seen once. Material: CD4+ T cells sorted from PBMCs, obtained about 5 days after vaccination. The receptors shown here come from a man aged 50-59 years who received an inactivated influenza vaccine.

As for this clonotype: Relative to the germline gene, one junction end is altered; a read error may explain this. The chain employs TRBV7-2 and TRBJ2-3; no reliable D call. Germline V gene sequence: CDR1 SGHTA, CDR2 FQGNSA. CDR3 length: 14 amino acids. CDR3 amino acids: CASSFTLHTETQYF. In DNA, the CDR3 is TGTGCCAGCAGCTTTACACTACACACAGAGACGCAGTATTTT.

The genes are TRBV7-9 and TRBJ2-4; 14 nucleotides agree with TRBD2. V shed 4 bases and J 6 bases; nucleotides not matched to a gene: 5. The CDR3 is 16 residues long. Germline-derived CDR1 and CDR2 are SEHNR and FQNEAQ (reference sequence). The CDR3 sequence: CASSSETSGRGNIQYF. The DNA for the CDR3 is TGTGCCAGCAGCTCAGAGACTAGCGGGAGGGGAAACATTCAGTACTTC.

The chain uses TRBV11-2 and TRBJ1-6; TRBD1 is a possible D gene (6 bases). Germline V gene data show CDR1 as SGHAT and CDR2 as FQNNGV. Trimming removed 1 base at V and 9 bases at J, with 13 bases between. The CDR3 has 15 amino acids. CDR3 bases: TGTGCCAGCAGCTTAGGACAGGCGATCGTTTCACCCCTCCACTTT. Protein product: CASSLGQAIVSPLHF. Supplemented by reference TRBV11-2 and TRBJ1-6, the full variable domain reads EAGVAQSPRYKIIEKRQSVAFWCNPISGHATLYWYQQILGQGPKLLIQFQNNGVVDDSQLPKDRFSAERLKGVDSTLKIQPAKLEDSAVYLCASSLGQAIVSPLHFGNGTRLTVT.

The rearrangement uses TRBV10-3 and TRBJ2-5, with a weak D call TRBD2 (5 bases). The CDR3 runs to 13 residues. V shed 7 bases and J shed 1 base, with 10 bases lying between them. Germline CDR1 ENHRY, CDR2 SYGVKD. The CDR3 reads CAINGSPQETQYF. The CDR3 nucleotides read TGTGCCATCAATGGGAGCCCCCAAGAGACCCAGTACTTC.

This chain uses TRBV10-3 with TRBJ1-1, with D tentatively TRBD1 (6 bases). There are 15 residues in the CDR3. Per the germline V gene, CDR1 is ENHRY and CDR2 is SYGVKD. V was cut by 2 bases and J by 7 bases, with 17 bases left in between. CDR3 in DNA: TGTGCCATCAGTGAGGCCCAGGGGATTCAAGGTGAAGCTTTCTTT. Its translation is CAISEAQGIQGEAFF.

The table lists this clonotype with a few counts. CDR3 region: CASSFESDRPQHF. CDR3 sequence (DNA): TGTGCCAGCAGCTTTGAATCCGATCGGCCCCAGCATTTT. The rearrangement uses TRBV7-2 and TRBJ1-5, with D hard to call. Trimming removed 3 bases from V and 9 bases from J, with 12 bases in between. The CDR3 contains 13 residues. Per the germline V gene, CDR1 is SGHTA and CDR2 is FQGNSA.

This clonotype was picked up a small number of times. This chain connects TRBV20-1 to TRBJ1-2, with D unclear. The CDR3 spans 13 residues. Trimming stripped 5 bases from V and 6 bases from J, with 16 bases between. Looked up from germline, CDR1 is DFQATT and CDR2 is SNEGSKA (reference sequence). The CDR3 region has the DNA TGCAGTGCTGCCCCCGTCGGGCGGAATGGCTACACCTTC. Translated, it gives CSAAPVGRNGYTF.

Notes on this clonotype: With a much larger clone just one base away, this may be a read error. CDR3 sequence reads: CASSLYINEQFF. The CDR3 DNA is TGTGCCAGCAGCTTATACATTAATGAGCAGTTCTTC. The chain recombines TRBV7-2 with TRBJ2-1; D not resolved. Germline lookup yields CDR1 SGHTA and CDR2 FQGNSA. The V gene lost 2 bases and the J gene lost 7 bases, with 6 bases spanning the gap. The CDR3 runs to 12 residues.

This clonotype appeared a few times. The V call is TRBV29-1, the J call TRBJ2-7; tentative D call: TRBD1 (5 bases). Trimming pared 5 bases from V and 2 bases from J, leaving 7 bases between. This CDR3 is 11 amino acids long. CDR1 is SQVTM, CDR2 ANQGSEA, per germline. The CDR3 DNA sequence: TGCAGCGTTTCCAGGGCCTACGAGCAGTACTTC. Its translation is CSVSRAYEQYF.

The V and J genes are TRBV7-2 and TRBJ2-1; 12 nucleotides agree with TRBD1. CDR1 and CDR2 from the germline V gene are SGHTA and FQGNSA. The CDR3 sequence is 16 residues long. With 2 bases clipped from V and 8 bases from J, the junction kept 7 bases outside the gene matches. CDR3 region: CASSLLPGTGGYEQFF. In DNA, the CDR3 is TGTGCCAGCAGCTTACTACCTGGGACAGGGGGCTATGAGCAGTTCTTC. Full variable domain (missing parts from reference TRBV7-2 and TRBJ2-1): GAGVSQSPSNKVTEKGKDVELRCDPISGHTALYWYRQSLGQGLEFLIYFQGNSAPDKSGLPSDRFSAERTGGSVSTLTIQRTQQEDSAVYLCASSLLPGTGGYEQFFGPGTRLTVL.

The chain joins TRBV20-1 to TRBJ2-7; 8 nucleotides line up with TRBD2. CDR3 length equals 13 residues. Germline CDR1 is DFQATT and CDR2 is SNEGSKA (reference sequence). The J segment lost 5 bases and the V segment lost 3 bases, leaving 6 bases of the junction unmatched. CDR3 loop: CSASGRASDEQYF. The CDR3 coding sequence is TGCAGTGCTAGCGGGAGGGCTAGCGACGAGCAGTACTTC.